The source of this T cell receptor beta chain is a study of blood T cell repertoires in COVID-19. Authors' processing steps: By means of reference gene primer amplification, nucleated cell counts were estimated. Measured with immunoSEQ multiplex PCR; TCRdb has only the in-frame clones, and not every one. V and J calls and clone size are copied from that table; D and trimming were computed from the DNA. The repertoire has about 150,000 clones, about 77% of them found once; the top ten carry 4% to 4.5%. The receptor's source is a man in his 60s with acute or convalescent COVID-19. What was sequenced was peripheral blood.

This chain's CDR3 is CASSLLREVDTQYF. DNA for the CDR3: TGCGCCAGCAGCTTGTTGCGGGAGGTAGATACGCAGTATTTT. The chain combines TRBV5-1 with TRBJ2-3; 8 bases map to TRBD2. The CDR3 spans 14 residues. V lost 1 base to trimming and J lost 5 bases; unmatched junction nucleotides: 3. Germline V gene lookup returns CDR1 SGHRS and CDR2 YFSETQ.